The present T cell receptor (beta chain) was sequenced within a study of T cell clones after liver transplantation. This CDR3 has 17 residues. V gave up 0 bases and J gave up 4 bases; unmatched junction bases: 10. Germline assignment: CDR1 MGHRA and CDR2 YSYEKL. Data came from immunoSEQ multiplex PCR; TCRdb stores just in-frame clones and leaves some out. This sample has approximately 100,000 clones, with about 80% found just once. The sequence was obtained from a human patient who received a liver transplant. Some of the T cells might come from the graft donor. The chain employs TRBV4-1 and TRBJ2-7; 9 bases map to TRBD1. Material: CD4+ T cells from blood, obtained approximately 50 months after liver transplant. The CDR3 loop reads CASSQDFRQGGRYEQYF. The DNA of the CDR3 is TGCGCCAGCAGCCAAGATTTTAGACAGGGGGGGAGGTACGAGCAGTACTTC.